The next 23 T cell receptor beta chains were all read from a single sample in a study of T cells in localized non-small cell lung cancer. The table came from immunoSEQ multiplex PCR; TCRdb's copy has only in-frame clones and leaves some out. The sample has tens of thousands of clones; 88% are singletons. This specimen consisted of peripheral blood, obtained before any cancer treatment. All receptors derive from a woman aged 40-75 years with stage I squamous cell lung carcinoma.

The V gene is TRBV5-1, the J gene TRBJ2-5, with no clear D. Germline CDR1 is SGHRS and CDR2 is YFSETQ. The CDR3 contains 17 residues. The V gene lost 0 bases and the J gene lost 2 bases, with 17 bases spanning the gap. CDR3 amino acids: CASSLVGSALPQETQYF. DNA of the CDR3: TGCGCCAGCAGCTTGGTAGGGTCGGCCCTACCACAAGAGACCCAGTACTTC.

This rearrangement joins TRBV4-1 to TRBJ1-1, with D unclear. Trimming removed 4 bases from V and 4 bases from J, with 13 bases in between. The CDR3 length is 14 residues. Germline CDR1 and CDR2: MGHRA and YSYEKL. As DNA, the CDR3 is TGCGCCAGCAGCCGGGAAAACTCTCGCACTGAAGCTTTCTTT. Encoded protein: CASSRENSRTEAFF.

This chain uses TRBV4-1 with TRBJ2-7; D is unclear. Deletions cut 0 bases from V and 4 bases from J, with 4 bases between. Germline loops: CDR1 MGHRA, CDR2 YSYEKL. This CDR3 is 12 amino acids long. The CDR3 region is CASSQDGYEQYF. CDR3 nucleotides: TGCGCCAGCAGCCAAGATGGGTACGAGCAGTACTTC.

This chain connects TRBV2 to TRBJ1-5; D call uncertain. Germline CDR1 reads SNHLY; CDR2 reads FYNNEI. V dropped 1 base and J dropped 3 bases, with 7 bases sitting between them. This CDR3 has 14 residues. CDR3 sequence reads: CASSEDWVNQPQHF. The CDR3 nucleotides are TGTGCCAGCAGTGAAGATTGGGTCAATCAGCCCCAGCATTTT.

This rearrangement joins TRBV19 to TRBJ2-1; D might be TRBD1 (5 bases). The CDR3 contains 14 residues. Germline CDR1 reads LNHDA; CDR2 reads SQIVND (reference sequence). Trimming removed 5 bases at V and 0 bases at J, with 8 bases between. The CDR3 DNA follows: TGTGCCAGTAGTGCAGGGAACTCCTACAATGAGCAGTTCTTC. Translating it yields CASSAGNSYNEQFF.

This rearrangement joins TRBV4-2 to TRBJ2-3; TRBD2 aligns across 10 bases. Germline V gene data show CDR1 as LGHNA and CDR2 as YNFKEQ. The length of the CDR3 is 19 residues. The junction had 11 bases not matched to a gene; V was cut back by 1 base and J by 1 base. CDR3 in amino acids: CASSQANSGSGGGTDTQYF. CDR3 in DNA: TGTGCCAGCAGCCAAGCAAACTCAGGGAGCGGGGGGGGCACAGATACGCAGTATTTT.

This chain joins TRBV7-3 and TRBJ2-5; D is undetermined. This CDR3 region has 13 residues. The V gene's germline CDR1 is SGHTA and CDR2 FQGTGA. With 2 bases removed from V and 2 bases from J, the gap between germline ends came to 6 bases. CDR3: CASSLGLQETQYF. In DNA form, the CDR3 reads TGTGCCAGCAGCTTAGGCCTACAAGAGACCCAGTACTTC.

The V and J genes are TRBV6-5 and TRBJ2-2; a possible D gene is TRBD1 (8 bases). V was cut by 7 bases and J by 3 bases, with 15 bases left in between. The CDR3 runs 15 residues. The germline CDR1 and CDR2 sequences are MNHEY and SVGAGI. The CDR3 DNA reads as TGTGCCAGCAAACAGGGGGGGAGGGACACCGGGGAGCTGTTTTTT. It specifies CASKQGGRDTGELFF.

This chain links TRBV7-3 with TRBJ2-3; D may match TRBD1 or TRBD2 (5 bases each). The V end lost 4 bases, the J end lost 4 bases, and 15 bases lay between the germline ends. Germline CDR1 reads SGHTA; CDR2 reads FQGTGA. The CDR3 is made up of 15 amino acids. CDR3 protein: CASSSGAGAADTQYF. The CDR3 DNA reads TGTGCCAGCAGCTCCGGGGCAGGCGCGGCAGATACGCAGTATTTT.

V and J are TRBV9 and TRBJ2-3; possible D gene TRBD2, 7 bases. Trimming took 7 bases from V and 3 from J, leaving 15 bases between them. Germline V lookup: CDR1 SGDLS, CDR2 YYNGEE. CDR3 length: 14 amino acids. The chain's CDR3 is CASGRGGTTDTQYF. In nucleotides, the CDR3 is TGTGCCAGCGGAAGGGGGGGGACTACAGATACGCAGTATTTT.

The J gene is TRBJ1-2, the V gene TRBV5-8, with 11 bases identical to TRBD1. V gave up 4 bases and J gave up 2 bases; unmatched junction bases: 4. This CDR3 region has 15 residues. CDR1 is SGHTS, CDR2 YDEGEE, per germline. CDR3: CASSPRTGGNYGYTF. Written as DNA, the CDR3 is TGTGCCAGCAGCCCGAGGACAGGGGGCAACTATGGCTACACCTTC.

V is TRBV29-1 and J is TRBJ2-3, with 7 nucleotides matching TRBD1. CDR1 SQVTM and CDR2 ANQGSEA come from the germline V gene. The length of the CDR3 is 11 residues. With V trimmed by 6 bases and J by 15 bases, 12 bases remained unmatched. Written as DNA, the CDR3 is TGCAGCGTCGTTACAGGGGCCGCTTTATATTTT. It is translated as CSVVTGAALYF.

The CDR3 region is CASGRLTDTQYF. In DNA, the CDR3 is TGTGCCAGCGGAAGGCTCACAGATACGCAGTATTTT. The chain carries TRBV2 and TRBJ2-3; unclear D gene. Trimming shortened V by 8 bases and J by 2 bases, and 8 bases separated the two germline ends. CDR3 length equals 12 residues. Germline V CDR1 and CDR2: SNHLY, FYNNEI.

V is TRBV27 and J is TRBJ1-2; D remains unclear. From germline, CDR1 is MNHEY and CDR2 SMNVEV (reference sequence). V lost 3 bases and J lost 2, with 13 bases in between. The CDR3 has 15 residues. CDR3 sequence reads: CASSFNWQSNYGYTF. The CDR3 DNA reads TGTGCCAGCAGTTTCAACTGGCAGTCCAACTATGGCTACACCTTC.

The CDR3 bases are TGTGCCAGTATCTCTGGGCGGGGGGTGGCAGATACGCAGTATTTT. This sequence encodes CASISGRGVADTQYF. V and J are TRBV19 and TRBJ2-3, with 8 positions matching TRBD2. Losses at the gene ends were 7 bases for V and 4 bases for J; bases not matched to a gene: 10. CDR1 is LNHDA and CDR2 is SQIVND in the germline V gene (reference sequence). This CDR3 region has 15 residues.

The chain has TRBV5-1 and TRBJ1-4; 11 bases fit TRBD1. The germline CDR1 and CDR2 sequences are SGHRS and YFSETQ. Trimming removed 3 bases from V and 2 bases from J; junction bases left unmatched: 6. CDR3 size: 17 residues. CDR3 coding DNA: TGCGCCAGCAGCTCCCCGGACAGGGGGCCTACTAATGAAAAACTGTTTTTT. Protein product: CASSSPDRGPTNEKLFF.

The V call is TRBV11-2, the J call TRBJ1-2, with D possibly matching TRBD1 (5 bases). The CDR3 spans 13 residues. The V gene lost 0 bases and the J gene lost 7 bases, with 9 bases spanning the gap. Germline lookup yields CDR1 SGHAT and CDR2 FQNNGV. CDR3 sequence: CASSLDRVRGYTF. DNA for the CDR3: TGTGCCAGCAGCTTAGACAGGGTCCGTGGCTACACCTTC.

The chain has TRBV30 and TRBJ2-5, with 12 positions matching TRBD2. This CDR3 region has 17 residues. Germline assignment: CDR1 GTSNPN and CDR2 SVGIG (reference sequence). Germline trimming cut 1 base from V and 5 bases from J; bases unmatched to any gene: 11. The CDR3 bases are TGTGCCTGGAGTGACAACCGACTAGCGGGGGCCGGGGAGACCCAGTACTTC. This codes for CAWSDNRLAGAGETQYF.

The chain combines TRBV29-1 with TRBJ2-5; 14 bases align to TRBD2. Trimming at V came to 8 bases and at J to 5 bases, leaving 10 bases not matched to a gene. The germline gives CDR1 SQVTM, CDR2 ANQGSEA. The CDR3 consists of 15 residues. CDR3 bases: TGCAGCACGCGGACTAGCGGGGGGAACGGGGAGACCCAGTACTTC. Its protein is CSTRTSGGNGETQYF.

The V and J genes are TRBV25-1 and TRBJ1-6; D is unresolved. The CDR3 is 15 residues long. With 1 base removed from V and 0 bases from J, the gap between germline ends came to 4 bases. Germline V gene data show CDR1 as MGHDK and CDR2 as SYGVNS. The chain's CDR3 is CASSELGSYNSPLHF. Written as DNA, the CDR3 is TGTGCCAGCAGTGAATTAGGCTCCTATAATTCACCCCTCCACTTT.

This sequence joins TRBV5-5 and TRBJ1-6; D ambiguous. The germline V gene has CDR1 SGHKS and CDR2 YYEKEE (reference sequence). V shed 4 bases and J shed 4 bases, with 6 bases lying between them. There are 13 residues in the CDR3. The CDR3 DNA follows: TGTGCCAGCAGCCGGGGATATAATTCACCCCTCCACTTT. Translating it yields CASSRGYNSPLHF. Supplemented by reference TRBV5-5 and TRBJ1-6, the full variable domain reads DAGVTQSPTHLIKTRGQQVTLRCSPISGHKSVSWYQQVLGQGPQFIFQYYEKEERGRGNFPDRFSARQFPNYSSELNVNALLLGDSALYLCASSRGYNSPLHFGNGTRLTVT.

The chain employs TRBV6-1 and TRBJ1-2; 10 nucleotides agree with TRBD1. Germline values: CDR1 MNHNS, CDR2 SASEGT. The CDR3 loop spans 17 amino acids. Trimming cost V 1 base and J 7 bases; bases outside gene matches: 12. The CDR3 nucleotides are TGTGCCAGCAGTGAAGGTAGCCCCGGGACAGGGGTATTTGGCTACACCTTC. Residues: CASSEGSPGTGVFGYTF.

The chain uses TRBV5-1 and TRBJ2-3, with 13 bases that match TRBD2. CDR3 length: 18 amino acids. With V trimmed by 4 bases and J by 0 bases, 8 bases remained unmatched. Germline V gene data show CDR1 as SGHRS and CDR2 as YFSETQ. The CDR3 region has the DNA TGCGCCAGCAGCCCGCGACTAGCGGGGGGTCCTAGCACAGATACGCAGTATTTT. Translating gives CASSPRLAGGPSTDTQYF.